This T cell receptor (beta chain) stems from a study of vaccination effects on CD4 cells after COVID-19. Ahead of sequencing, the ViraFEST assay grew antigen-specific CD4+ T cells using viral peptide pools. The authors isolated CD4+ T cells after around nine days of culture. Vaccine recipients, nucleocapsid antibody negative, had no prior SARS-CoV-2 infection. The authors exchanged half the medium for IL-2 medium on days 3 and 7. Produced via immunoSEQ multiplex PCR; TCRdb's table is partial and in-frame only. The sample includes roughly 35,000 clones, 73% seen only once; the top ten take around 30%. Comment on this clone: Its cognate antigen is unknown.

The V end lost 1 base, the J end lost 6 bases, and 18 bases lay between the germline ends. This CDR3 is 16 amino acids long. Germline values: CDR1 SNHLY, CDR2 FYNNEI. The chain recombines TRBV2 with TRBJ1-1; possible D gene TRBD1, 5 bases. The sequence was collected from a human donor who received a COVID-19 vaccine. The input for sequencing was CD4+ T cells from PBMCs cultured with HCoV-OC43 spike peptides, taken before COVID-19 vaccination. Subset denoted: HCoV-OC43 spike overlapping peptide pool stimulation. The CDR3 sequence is CASSEESLGTGAEAFF. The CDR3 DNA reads TGTGCCAGCAGTGAAGAAAGTCTTGGGACCGGAGCTGAAGCTTTCTTT.